This TCR beta chain was recovered during a study of metastatic and nonmetastatic thyroid tumors. Study-level results: A significant increase in TCR beta diversity was reportedly seen in malignant thyroid tumors relative to benign nodules, in blood and tumor.

This clone was detected only a few times. Its antigen remains unidentified. A junction boundary mismatches the germline segment, possibly from a read error. Each patient came to thyroid surgery without any prior treatment (of any kind). TCRdb re-called clones via MiXCR from the PCR reads. The data contain roughly 32,000 clones, 18% of them seen just once; the ten biggest clones take up approximately 10%. This clonotype was obtained from a female donor with papillary thyroid cancer or a benign thyroid nodule (not recorded which). Some clones in this sample may be carry-over from other donors' samples. The sequencing sample was made of blood.

The CDR3 loop is CASTPRGAGGGTESFF. The CDR3 coding sequence is TGTGCCAGCACCCCCCGGGGGGCAGGGGGCGGAACTGAATCTTTCTTT. The rearrangement links TRBV28 to TRBJ1-1; 8 bases match TRBD1. There are 16 residues in the CDR3. Germline CDR1 MDHEN, CDR2 SYDVKM.